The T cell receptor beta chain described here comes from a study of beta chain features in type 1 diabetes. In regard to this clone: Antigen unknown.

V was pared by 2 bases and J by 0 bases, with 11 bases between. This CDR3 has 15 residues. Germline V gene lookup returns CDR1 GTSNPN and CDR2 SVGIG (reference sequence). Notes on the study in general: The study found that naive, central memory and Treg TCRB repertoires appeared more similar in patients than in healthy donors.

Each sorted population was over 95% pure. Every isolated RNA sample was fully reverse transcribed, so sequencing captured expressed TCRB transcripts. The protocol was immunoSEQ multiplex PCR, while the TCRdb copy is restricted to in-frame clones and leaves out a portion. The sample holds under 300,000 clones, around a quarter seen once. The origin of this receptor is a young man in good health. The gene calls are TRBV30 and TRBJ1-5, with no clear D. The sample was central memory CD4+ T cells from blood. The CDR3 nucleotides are TGTGCCTGGAGTACAATGGGCTCTAGCAATCAGCCCCAGCATTTT. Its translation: CAWSTMGSSNQPQHF.